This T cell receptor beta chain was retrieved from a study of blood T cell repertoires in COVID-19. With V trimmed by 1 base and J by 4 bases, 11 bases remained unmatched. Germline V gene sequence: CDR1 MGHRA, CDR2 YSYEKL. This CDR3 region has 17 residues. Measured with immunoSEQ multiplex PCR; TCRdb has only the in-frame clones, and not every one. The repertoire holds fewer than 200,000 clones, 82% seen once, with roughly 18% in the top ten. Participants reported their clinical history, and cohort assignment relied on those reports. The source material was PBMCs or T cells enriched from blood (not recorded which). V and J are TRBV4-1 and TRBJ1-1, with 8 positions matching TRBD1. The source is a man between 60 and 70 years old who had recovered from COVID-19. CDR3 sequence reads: CASSQVTPGGGRTEAFF. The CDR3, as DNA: TGCGCCAGCAGCCAAGTGACTCCAGGGGGCGGGCGCACTGAAGCTTTCTTT.